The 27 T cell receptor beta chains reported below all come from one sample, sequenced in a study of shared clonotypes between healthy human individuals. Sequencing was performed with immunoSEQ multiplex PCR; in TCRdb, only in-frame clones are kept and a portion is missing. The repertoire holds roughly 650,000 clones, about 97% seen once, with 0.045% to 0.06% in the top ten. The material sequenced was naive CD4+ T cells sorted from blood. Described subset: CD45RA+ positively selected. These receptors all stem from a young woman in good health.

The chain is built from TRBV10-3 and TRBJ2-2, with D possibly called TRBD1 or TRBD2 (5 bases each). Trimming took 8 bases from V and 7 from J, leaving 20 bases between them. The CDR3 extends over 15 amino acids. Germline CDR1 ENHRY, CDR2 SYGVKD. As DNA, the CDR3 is TGTGCCATCGGAGGTGGGGCCTTCGGAAACGGGGAGCTGTTTTTT. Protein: CAIGGGAFGNGELFF.

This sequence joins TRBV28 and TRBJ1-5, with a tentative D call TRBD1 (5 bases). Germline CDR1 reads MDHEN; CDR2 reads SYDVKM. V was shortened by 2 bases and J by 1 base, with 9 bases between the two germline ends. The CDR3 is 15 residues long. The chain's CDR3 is CASSLGQLSNQPQHF. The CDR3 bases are TGTGCCAGCAGTTTAGGACAATTGAGCAATCAGCCCCAGCATTTT.

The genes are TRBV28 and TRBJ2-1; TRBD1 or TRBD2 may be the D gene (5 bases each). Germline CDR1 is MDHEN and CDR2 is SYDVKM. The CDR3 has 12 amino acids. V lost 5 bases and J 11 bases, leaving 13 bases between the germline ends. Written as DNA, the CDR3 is TGTGCCAGCAGTCAAGAGGGGTTTAAGCAGTTCTTC. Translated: CASSQEGFKQFF.

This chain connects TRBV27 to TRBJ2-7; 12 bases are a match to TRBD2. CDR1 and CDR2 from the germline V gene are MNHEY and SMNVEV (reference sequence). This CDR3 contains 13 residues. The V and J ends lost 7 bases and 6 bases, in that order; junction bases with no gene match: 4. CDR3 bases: TGTGCCAGCAATCTAGCGGGAGGGCGCGAGCAGTACTTC. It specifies CASNLAGGREQYF.

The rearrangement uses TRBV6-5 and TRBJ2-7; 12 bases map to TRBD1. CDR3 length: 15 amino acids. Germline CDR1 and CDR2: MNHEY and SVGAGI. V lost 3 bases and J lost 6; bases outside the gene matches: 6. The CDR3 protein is CASSYVGQGAGEQYF. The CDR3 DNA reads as TGTGCCAGCAGTTATGTGGGACAGGGGGCGGGCGAGCAGTACTTC.

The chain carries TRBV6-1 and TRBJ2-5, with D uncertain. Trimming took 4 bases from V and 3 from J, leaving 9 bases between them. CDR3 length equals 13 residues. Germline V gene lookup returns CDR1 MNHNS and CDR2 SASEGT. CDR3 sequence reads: CASSGQPKETQYF. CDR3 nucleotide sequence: TGTGCCAGCAGTGGTCAGCCTAAAGAGACCCAGTACTTC.

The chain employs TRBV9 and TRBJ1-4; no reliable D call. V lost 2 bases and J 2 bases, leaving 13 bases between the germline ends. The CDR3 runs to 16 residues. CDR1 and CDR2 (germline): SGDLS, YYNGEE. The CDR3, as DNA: TGTGCCAGCAGCGTCGGAGTTTTAGGGACTAATGAAAAACTGTTTTTT. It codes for CASSVGVLGTNEKLFF.

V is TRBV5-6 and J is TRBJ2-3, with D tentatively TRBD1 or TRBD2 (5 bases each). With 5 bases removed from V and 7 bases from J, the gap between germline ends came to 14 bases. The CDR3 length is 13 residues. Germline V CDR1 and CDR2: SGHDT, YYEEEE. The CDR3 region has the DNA TGTGCCAGCAGTTCTTCCGGGACCTATACGCAGTATTTT. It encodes CASSSSGTYTQYF.

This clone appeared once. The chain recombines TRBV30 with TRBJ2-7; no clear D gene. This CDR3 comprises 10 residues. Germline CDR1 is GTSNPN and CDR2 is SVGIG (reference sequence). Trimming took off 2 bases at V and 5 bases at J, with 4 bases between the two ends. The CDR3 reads CAWSSHEQYF. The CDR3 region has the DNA TGTGCCTGGAGTTCCCACGAGCAGTACTTC.

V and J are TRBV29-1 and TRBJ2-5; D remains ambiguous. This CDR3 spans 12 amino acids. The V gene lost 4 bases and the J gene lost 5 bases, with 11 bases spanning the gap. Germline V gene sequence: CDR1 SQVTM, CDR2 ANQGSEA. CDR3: CSVVILGETQYF. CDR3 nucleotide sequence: TGCAGCGTTGTGATTTTAGGGGAGACCCAGTACTTC.

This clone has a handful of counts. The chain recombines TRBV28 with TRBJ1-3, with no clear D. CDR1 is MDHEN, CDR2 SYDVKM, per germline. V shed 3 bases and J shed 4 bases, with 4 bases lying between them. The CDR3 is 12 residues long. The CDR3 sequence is CASSFFGNTIYF. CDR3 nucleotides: TGTGCCAGCAGTTTCTTCGGAAACACCATATATTTT.

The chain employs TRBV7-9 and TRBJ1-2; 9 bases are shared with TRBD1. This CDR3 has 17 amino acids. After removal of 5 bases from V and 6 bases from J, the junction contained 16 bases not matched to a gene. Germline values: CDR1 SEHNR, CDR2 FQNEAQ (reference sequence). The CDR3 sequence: CASSLTRDREASDGYTF. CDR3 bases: TGTGCCAGCAGCCTCACGAGGGACAGGGAGGCCTCTGATGGCTACACCTTC.

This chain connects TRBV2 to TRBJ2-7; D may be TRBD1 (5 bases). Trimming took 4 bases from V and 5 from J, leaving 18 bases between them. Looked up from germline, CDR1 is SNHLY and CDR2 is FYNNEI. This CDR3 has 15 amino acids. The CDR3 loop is CASSAGQAGLDEQYF. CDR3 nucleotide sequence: TGTGCCAGCAGTGCAGGTCAAGCAGGGTTGGACGAGCAGTACTTC.

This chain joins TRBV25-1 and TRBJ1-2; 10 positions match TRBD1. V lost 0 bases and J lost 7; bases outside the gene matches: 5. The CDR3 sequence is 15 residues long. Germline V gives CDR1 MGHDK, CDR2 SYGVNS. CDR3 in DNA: TGTGCCAGCAGTGAATACCCCGACAGGGGGCTTGGCTACACCTTC. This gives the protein CASSEYPDRGLGYTF.

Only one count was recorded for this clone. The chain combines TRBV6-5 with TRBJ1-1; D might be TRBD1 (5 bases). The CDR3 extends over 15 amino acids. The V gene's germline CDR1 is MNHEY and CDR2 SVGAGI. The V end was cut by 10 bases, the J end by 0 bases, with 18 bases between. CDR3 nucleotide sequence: TGTGCCACCCTGCCCATGAGGGACCTGAACACTGAAGCTTTCTTT. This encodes CATLPMRDLNTEAFF.

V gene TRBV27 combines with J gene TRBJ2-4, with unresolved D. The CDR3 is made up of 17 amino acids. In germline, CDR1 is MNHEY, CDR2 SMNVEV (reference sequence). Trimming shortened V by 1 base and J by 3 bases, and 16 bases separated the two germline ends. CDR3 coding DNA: TGTGCCAGCAGTTTATACGGCAGGCAACGAGGCAAAAACATTCAGTACTTC. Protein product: CASSLYGRQRGKNIQYF.

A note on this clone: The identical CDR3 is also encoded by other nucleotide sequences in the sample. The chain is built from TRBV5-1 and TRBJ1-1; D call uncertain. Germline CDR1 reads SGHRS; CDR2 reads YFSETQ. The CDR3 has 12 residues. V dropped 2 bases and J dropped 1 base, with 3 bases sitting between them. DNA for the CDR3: TGCGCCAGCAGCTTTGGGAACACTGAAGCTTTCTTT. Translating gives CASSFGNTEAFF. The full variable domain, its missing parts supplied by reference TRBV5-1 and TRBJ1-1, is KAGVTQTPRYLIKTRGQQVTLSCSPISGHRSVSWYQQTPGQGLQFLFEYFSETQRNKGNFPGRFSGRQFSNSRSEMNVSTLELGDSALYLCASSFGNTEAFFGQGTRLTVV.

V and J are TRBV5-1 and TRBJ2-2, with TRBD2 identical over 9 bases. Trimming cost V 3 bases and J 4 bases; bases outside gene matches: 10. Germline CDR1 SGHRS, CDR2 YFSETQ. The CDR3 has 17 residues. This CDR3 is CASSSGRSGRTTGELFF. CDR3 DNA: TGCGCCAGCAGCTCGGGGAGGAGCGGGAGGACCACCGGGGAGCTGTTTTTT.

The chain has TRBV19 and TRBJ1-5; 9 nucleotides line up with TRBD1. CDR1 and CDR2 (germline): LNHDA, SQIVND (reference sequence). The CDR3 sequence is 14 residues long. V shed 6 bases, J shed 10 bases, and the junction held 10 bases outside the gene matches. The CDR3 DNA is TGTGCCAGTAGACAGGGGGCTCCGGTGGGCCCCCAGCATTTT. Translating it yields CASRQGAPVGPQHF.

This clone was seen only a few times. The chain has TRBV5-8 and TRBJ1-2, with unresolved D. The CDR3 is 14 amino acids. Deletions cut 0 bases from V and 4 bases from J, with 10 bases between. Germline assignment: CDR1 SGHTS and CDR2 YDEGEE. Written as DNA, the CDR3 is TGTGCCAGCAGCTTGGAGGTCGGTCCCTATGGCTACACCTTC. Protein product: CASSLEVGPYGYTF.

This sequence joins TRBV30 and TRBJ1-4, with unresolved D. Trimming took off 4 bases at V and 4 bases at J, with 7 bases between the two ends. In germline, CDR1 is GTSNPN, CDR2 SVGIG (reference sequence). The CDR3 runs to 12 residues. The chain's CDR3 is CAWTDLNEKLFF. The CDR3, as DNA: TGTGCCTGGACAGACCTTAATGAAAAACTGTTTTTT.

The CDR3 DNA sequence: TGTGCCAGCAGTCCCCCCTCAGATACGCAGTATTTT. Translating gives CASSPPSDTQYF. J is TRBJ2-3 and V is TRBV6-6; no reliable D call. Germline V gene sequence: CDR1 MNHNY, CDR2 SVGAGI (reference sequence). The CDR3 extends over 12 amino acids. Trimming removed 5 bases from V and 4 bases from J, with 7 bases in between.

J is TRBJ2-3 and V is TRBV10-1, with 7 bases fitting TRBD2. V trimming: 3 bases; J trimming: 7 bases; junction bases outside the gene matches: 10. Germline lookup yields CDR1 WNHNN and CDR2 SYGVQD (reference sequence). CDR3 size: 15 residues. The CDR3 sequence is CASSEGLESLNTQYF. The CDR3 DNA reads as TGCGCCAGCAGTGAAGGACTAGAAAGTTTAAATACGCAGTATTTT.

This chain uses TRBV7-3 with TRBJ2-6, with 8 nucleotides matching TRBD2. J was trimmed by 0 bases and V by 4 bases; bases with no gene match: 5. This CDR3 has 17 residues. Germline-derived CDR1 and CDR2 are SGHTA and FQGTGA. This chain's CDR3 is CASSSLAGNSGANVLTF. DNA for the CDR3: TGTGCCAGCAGCTCTCTAGCGGGTAACTCTGGGGCCAACGTCCTGACTTTC.

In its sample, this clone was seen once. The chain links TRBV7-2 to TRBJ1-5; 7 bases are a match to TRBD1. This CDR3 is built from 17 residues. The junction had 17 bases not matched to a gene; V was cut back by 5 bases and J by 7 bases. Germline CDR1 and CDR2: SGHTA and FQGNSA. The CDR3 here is CASSPGRGARVGQPQHF. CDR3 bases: TGTGCCAGCAGCCCAGGCAGGGGGGCGCGGGTGGGCCAGCCCCAGCATTTT. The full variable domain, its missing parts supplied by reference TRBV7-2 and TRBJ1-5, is GAGVSQSPSNKVTEKGKDVELRCDPISGHTALYWYRQSLGQGLEFLIYFQGNSAPDKSGLPSDRFSAERTGGSVSTLTIQRTQQEDSAVYLCASSPGRGARVGQPQHFGDGTRLSIL.

This CDR3 is CASSPPGTSGSTDTQYF. The CDR3 coding sequence is TGTGCCAGCTCACCACCGGGGACTAGCGGGAGCACAGATACGCAGTATTTT. This rearrangement joins TRBV18 to TRBJ2-3, with TRBD2 identical over 12 bases. Per the germline V gene, CDR1 is KGHSH and CDR2 is LQKENI. V lost 0 bases to trimming and J lost 0 bases; unmatched junction nucleotides: 1. The CDR3 runs 17 residues. Supplemented by reference TRBV18 and TRBJ2-3, the full variable domain reads NAGVMQNPRHLVRRRGQEARLRCSPMKGHSHVYWYRQLPEEGLKFMVYLQKENIIDESGMPKERFSAEFPKEGPSILRIQQVVRGDSAAYFCASSPPGTSGSTDTQYFGPGTRLTVL.

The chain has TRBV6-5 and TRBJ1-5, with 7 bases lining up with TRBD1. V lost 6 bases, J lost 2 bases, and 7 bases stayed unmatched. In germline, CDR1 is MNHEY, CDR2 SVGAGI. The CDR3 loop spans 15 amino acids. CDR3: CASSRGQDGNQPQHF. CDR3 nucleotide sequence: TGTGCCAGCAGCCGCGGACAGGATGGCAATCAGCCCCAGCATTTT.